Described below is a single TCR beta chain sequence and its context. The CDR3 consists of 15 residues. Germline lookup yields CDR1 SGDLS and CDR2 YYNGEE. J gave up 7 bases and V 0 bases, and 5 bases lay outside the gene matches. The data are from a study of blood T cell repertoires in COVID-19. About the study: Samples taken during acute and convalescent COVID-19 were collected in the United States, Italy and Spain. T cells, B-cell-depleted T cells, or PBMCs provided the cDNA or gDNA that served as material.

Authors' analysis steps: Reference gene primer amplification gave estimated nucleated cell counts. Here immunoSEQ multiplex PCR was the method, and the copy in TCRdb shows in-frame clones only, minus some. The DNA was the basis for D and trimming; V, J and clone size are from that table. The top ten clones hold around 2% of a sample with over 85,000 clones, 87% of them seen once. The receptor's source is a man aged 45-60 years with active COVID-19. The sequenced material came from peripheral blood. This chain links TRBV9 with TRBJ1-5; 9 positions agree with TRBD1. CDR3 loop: CASSVAPDRGQPQHF. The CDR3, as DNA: TGTGCCAGCAGCGTAGCCCCGGACAGGGGACAGCCCCAGCATTTT.